Sequencing of this T cell receptor (beta chain) was carried out in a study of T cells in Graves' hyperthyroidism and ophthalmopathy. Amplified TCR beta CDR3 regions came from RNA transcripts. A first-round RT-PCR of the TCR CDR3 used the HTBI primer set. TCRdb redid the calling of the multiplex PCR reads with MiXCR, one entry per CDR3 protein. This repertoire shows under 700,000 distinct CDR3 sequences, around 45% found once; its top ten account for 8.2%. This CDR3 spans 15 amino acids. Germline values: CDR1 LNHDA, CDR2 SQIVND (reference sequence). Trimming cost V 8 bases and J 1 base, with 18 bases left between them. Patients aged 18 to 65 had newly diagnosed hyperthyroidism lasting under 2 months. Overall study results and limits: Peripheral blood also featured most of the thyroid clonotypes expanded above 0.001. A 13 V-J signature model discriminated ophthalmopathy versus stable hyperthyroidism.

About this clonotype itself: What it recognizes is unknown.

This chain joins TRBV19 and TRBJ2-7; D tentatively fits TRBD1 or TRBD2 (5 bases each). This TCR came from a woman under 30 with Graves' hyperthyroidism. Sequenced input: peripheral blood or thyroid tissue (not recorded which). In DNA, the CDR3 is TGTGCCAGTGCTTACCTGGGGGACCATTCCTACGAGCAGTACTTC. Encoded protein: CASAYLGDHSYEQYF.